This T cell receptor beta chain was captured in a study of T-cell memory formation after mild COVID-19. 5'RACE primed at constant segments yielded TCR alpha and TCR beta cDNA libraries bearing sample barcodes and UMIs. Using its own MiXCR run on the 5' RACE reads, TCRdb lists one record per CDR3 protein. The sample consists of around 320,000 distinct CDR3 sequences, just under 20% of them appearing once. Losses at the gene ends were 3 bases for V and 4 bases for J; bases not matched to a gene: 5. This CDR3 contains 15 residues. In germline, CDR1 is SGHTA, CDR2 FQGNSA. Study results and caveats: Clones shrinking from day 15 to 85 showed even CD4/CD8 mixes; later expanders tilted CD4+.

This clonotype was found a few times. Its specificity is unknown. A much larger clone lies one base from this, so it may be a read error. This clonotype originated in a man younger than 30 who had mild COVID-19 (a few samples of this study predate the infection). Cell type and time point are not known. Sequenced input: PBMCs or a T cell subset sorted from them (not recorded which). This chain links TRBV7-2 with TRBJ2-5; TRBD2 matches 10 bases. The DNA for the CDR3 is TGTGCCAGCAGCTTTCAGCGGGGGGGCCGAGAGACCCAGTACTTC. The encoded protein is CASSFQRGGRETQYF. The variable domain in full, with the rest retrieved from reference TRBV7-2 and TRBJ2-5, is GAGVSQSPSNKVTEKGKDVELRCDPISGHTALYWYRQSLGQGLEFLIYFQGNSAPDKSGLPSDRFSAERTGGSVSTLTIQRTQQEDSAVYLCASSFQRGGRETQYFGPGTRLLVL.